This T cell receptor (beta chain) came from a study of blood T cells in healthy people across ages. Study results and caveats: Long-lived and aged donors differed, with more naive CD4+ cells and higher diversity in the long-lived.

With a J-beta primer mix and a sample-barcoded 5' primer, a second PCR ran roughly 7 to 11 cycles. TCRdb reprocessed the 5' RACE reads with MiXCR, giving one entry per CDR3 protein. Seen here are about 970,000 distinct CDR3 sequences, roughly 51% observed once, and the top ten hold 20% to 25%. With regard to this clonotype: The antigen is not known.

V was clipped by 7 bases and J by 8 bases; unmatched bases: 8. The CDR3 is made up of 13 amino acids. The germline CDR1 and CDR2 sequences are DFQATT and SNEGSKA (reference sequence). The sample was blood. This sequence was found in a woman between 55 and 75 years old in good health. V and J are TRBV20-1 and TRBJ2-1; 10 nucleotides match TRBD1. CDR3 sequence reads: CSVRTGGRDEQFF. The CDR3 DNA reads as TGCAGTGTCAGGACAGGGGGAAGGGATGAGCAGTTCTTC.